This TCR beta chain is drawn from a study of blood T cell repertoires in COVID-19. Study information: Sources were T cells, B-cell-depleted T cells, or PBMCs; the material itself was cDNA or gDNA.

This clone appeared a few times. V was pared by 5 bases and J by 6 bases, with 8 bases of the junction left unmatched. The CDR3 runs 15 residues. In germline, CDR1 is MDHEN, CDR2 SYDVKM. Here immunoSEQ multiplex PCR was the method, and the copy in TCRdb shows in-frame clones only, minus some. The sample records 150,000 to 200,000 clones, less than 90% being singletons. The source of this sequence is a woman aged 35 to 49 with acute or convalescent COVID-19. The rearrangement links TRBV28 to TRBJ2-1, with 9 positions matching TRBD1. Source material: peripheral blood. The CDR3 region has the DNA TGTGCCAGCAGTCCCTGGGGACAGGGTATCAATGAGCAGTTCTTC. It is translated as CASSPWGQGINEQFF.